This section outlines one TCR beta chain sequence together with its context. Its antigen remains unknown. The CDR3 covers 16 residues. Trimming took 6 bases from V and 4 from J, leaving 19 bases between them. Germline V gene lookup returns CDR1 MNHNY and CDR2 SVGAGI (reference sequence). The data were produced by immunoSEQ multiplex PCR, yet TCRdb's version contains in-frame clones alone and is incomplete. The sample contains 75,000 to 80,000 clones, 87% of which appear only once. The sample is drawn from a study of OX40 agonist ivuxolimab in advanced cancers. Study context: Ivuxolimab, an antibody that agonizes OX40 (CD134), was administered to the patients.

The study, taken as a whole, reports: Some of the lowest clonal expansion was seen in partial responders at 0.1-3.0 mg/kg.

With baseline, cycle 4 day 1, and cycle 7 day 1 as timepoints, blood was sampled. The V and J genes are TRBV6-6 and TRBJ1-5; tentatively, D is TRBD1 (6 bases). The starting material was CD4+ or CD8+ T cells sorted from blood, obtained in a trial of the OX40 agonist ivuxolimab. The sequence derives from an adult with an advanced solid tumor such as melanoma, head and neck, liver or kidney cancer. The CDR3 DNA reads TGTGCCAGCAGCCCGATAATCGGACAGCGTAATCAGCCCCAGCATTTT. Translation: CASSPIIGQRNQPQHF.